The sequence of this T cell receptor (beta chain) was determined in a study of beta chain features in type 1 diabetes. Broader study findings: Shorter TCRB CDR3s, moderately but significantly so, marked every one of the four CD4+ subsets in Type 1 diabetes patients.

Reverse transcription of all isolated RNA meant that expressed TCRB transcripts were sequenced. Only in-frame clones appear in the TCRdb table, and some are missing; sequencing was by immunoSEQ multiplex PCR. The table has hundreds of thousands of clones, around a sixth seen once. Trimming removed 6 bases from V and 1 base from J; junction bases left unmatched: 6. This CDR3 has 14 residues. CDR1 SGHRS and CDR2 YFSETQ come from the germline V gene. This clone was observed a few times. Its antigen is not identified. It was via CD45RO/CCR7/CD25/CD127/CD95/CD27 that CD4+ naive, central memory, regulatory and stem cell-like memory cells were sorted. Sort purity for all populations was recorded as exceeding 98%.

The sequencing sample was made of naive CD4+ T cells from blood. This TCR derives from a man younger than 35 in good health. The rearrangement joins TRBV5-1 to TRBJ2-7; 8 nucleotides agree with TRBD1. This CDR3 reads CASNGQGVSYEQYF. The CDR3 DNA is TGCGCCAGCAATGGACAGGGAGTATCCTACGAGCAGTACTTC.